A selection of T cell receptor beta chains follows, all from one sample in a study of OX40 agonist ivuxolimab in advanced cancers. Assay: immunoSEQ multiplex PCR; the TCRdb copy retains only in-frame clones and omits some. Among 40,000 or so clones listed, approximately 83% were seen once. The sample here was CD4+ or CD8+ T cells sorted from blood, taken in a trial of the OX40 agonist ivuxolimab. These receptors were collected from an adult with an advanced solid tumor such as melanoma, head and neck, liver or kidney cancer. CDR3s include the opening cysteine and the closing phenylalanine or tryptophan. Clone sizes are given selectively: once, few, many, or a class where the clone is expanded.

cdr3_length | v_call | clone_size | cdr3_aa
14 | TRBV30 | few | CACGRDRGLTEAFF
14 | TRBV5-6 | NA | CASSPMTVSYEQYF
15 | TRBV7-2 | NA | CASSLWADYYNEQFF
15 | TRBV4-1 | NA | CASSQAGPLRETQYF
20 | TRBV27 | NA | CASSLSGSYSGTVSYNEQFF
17 | TRBV5-4 | NA | CASTAGGIGGHYNEQFF
13 | TRBV7-3 | NA | CASSSDNGNTIYF
14 | TRBV18 | NA | CASSPSGVGQPQHF
16 | TRBV7-2 | NA | CASSPPWTGGKSEQYF
14 | TRBV5-8 | NA | CASSRTGTGFGAFF
17 | TRBV5-1 | NA | CASSLLTSGAPTDTQYF
13 | TRBV11-2 | NA | CASSLALRLWQFF
18 | TRBV7-9 | few | CASSLSPLAGGNTGELFF
14 | TRBV19 | NA | CASSIRPFGETQYF
16 | TRBV7-9 | NA | CASSLALVPPPGELFF
16 | TRBV6-5 | once | CASSSSLVGSGNTIYF
11 | TRBV19 | NA | CASSEGSGYTF
14 | TRBV19 | once | CASSPRQDSYEQYF
12 | TRBV7-6 | NA | CASSSSTDTQYF
14 | TRBV5-8 | NA | CASSLEARVNGYTF
14 | TRBV9 | NA | CASSRARASYEQYF
15 | TRBV27 | NA | CASSLFTDSNQPQHF
14 | TRBV19 | NA | CASSIVQEGAEAFF
15 | TRBV15 | NA | CATSRDRVATGELFF
15 | TRBV18 | NA | CASSPQDIAYNEQFF
15 | TRBV2 | NA | CASSSLSGHDNEQFF
14 | TRBV15 | NA | CATSRDLENYGYTF
17 | TRBV9 | NA | CASSARQNSDSSYEQYF
17 | TRBV15 | NA | CATSREGLAGGTHEQFF
14 | TRBV6-5 | once | CASRTLAGENIQYF
12 | TRBV6-1 | NA | CASSEGGVGYTF
15 | TRBV9 | NA | CASSVMGQEYNEQFF
15 | TRBV16 | NA | CASNPRGGDTDTQYF
15 | TRBV7-2 | NA | CASSLAPAGTDTQYF
17 | TRBV18 | NA | CASSPGTSGTRTDTQYF
14 | TRBV5-4 | NA | CASSFRGRGETQYF
15 | TRBV15 | NA | CATSRDQTVNTEAFF
14 | TRBV29-1 | NA | CSVDPGGGGTEAFF
17 | TRBV28 | NA | CASSLWSPAGGQETQYF
14 | TRBV11-1 | NA | CASSLARSERGQFF
13 | TRBV6-1 | NA | CASRSGGPSEQYF